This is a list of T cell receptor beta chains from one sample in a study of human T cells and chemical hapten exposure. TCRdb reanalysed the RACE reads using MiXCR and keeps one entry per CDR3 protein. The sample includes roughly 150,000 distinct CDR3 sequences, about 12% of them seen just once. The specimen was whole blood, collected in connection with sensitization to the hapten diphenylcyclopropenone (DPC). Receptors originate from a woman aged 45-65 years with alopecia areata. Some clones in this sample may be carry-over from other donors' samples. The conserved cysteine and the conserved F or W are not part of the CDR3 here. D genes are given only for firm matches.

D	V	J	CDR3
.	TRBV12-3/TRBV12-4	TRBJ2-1	ASSLDNEQF
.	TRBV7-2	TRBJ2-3	ASSSNWGAFRAVDTQY
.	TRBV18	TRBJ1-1	ASSLTRDGLSGAF
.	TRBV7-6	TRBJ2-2	ASSLGPSTGELF
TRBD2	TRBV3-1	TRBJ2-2	ASSQEIGAGTGELF
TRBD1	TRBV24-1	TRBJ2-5	ATSDPTGPNRETQY
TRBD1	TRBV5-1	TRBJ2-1	ASSPTGQGAHEQF
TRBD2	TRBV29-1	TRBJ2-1	SVVSGLAGRRNEQF
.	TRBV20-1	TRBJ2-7	SARVGDFAWEQY
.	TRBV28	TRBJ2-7	ASRDPIRVPDEQY
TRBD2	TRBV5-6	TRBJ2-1	ASSFVGRANEQF
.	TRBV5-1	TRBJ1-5	ASSLGGLDQPQH
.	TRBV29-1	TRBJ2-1	SVIGQGSEQF
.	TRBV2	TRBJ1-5	ASSEALGGGYQPQH
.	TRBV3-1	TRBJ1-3	ASSREVLSGNTIY
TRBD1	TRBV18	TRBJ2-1	ASSPGLQGASYNEQF
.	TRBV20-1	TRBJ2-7	SARDPRYEQY
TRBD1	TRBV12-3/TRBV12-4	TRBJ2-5	ASSPGGTQY
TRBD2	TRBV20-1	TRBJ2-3	SARDPRGEAGGVFGTDTQY
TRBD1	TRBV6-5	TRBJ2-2	ASSYETGAYTGELF
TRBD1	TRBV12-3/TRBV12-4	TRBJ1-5	ASSQNPGGAQPQH
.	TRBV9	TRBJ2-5	ASSGSGRWETQY
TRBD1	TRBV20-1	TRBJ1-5	SATGTGNNQPQH
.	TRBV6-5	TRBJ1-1	ASNKGRLGNTEAF
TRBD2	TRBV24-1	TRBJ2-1	ATTRRRLAGVVSSYNEQF
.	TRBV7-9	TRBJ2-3	ASSLEVSTDTQY
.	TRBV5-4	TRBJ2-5	ASSGGVSGQETQY
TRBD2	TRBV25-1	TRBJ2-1	ASASTSGRAREQF
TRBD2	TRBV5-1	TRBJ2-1	ASSGLAGNYNEQF